Reported below is one TCR beta chain. Its target is not known. This entry comes from a study of B cell selection in AIRE deficiency. Study-wide points: Of over 3,500 shared Treg TCRbeta sequences, over 25% were healthy-only, 7.5% to 9.5% patient-only. With only TCRbeta sequenced, roughly 37% of shared healthy Treg sequences overlapped Tconv. About a third of healthy-shared Treg sequences were found among patient Tconv cells. CDR3s were shorter in shared Treg sequences, reflecting few non-templated nucleotide insertions.

The data were produced by immunoSEQ multiplex PCR, yet TCRdb's version contains in-frame clones alone and is incomplete. The sample consists of 15,000 or so clones, roughly 91% of them appearing once. Sorted regulatory T cells were CD4-positive, CD25-high and CD127-low or negative. The CDR3 consists of 13 residues. The V gene lost 10 bases and the J gene lost 2 bases, with 13 bases spanning the gap. Germline CDR1 is MDHEN and CDR2 is SYDVKM. Sequencing input: Tregs sorted from PBMCs. J is TRBJ2-3 and V is TRBV28; D perhaps matches TRBD2 (5 bases). This TCR came from a human donor with AIRE deficiency. In nucleotides, the CDR3 is TGTGCCATGAGTGGAGGAACCACAGATACGCAGTATTTT. Translated, it gives CAMSGGTTDTQYF.